In this sample, the clone carrying this TCR beta chain turned up a few times. What it binds is not known. These data originate in a study of healthy donors' naive CD4 and CD8 T cells. General study points: Alpha and beta chains were sequenced in bulk without pairing. The study did not address homeostatic proliferation effects in naive T cells.

Naive T cells were sorted: CD4+CD8-CD45RO-CD45RA+ for CD4+, CD8+CD4-CD45RA+CD27bright for CD8+. The CDR3 extends over 13 amino acids. V lost 7 bases to trimming and J lost 3 bases, with 13 bases between them. From germline, CDR1 is MNHEY and CDR2 SVGAGI. A linear amplification protocol produced the TCR libraries from about 450 ng of total RNA. TCRdb passed the reads through MiXCR, listing each CDR3 protein once. Of 150,000 to 200,000 distinct CDR3 sequences detected, 65% to 75% appear once; the ten largest clones hold roughly 2.4%. This chain connects TRBV6-5 to TRBJ2-7; D remains unclear. Sequences were obtained from naive CD4+ and CD8+ T cells sorted from blood, pooled from several donors. The clonotype originates from a pool of human donors in good health; the sample pools cells from several healthy donors. This CDR3 is CASTPPDGYEQYF. In nucleotides, the CDR3 is TGTGCCAGCACCCCGCCCGATGGCTACGAGCAGTACTTC.